The 11 T cell receptor beta chains reported below all come from one sample, sequenced in a study of shared clonotypes between healthy human individuals. The table came from immunoSEQ multiplex PCR; TCRdb's copy has only in-frame clones and leaves some out. In the table there are millions of clones, roughly 94% of which are singletons. Naivety among CD8 cells was defined by CD45RO negativity and positive CCR7 selection, thereby excluding terminally differentiated effector memory CD45RA+ cells. The sample was naive CD8+ T cells sorted from blood. Receptors were obtained from a man aged 18 to 29 in good health.

The chain is built from TRBV5-6 and TRBJ1-1; no clear D gene. Trimming stripped 5 bases from V and 1 base from J, with 6 bases between. Germline CDR1 SGHDT, CDR2 YYEEEE. There are 12 residues in the CDR3. The CDR3 DNA reads TGTGCCAGCAGACGTGAGAACACTGAAGCTTTCTTT. Protein sequence: CASRRENTEAFF.

In regard to this clone: The same CDR3 arises from other DNA sequences in this sample as well. The chain carries TRBV9 and TRBJ1-5, with no clear D. V was pared by 5 bases and J by 5 bases, with 8 bases between. The CDR3 is 12 amino acids. Germline loops: CDR1 SGDLS, CDR2 YYNGEE. DNA for the CDR3: TGTGCCAGCAGTGGCGGGGATCAGCCCCAGCATTTT. It encodes CASSGGDQPQHF. Based on the CDR3 plus reference TRBV9 and TRBJ1-5, the full variable domain is DSGVTQTPKHLITATGQRVTLRCSPRSGDLSVYWYQQSLDQGLQFLIQYYNGEERAKGNILERFSAQQFPDLHSELNLSSLELGDSALYFCASSGGDQPQHFGDGTRLSIL.

This rearrangement joins TRBV27 to TRBJ1-5; D unresolved. Between the trimmed V and J ends, which lost 6 bases and 3 bases, there was a span of 15 bases. Germline lookup yields CDR1 MNHEY and CDR2 SMNVEV (reference sequence). The CDR3 runs 15 residues. DNA for the CDR3: TGTGCCAGCAGCGGACTGGGGAGACCCAATCAGCCCCAGCATTTT. Its protein is CASSGLGRPNQPQHF.

This chain uses TRBV6-1 with TRBJ1-4; D remains unclear. The CDR3 covers 14 residues. V lost 4 bases to trimming and J lost 0 bases, with 6 bases between them. Germline V CDR1 and CDR2: MNHNS, SASEGT. For the CDR3, the DNA is TGTGCCAGCAGTGGGACGGCAACTAATGAAAAACTGTTTTTT. Its translation is CASSGTATNEKLFF.

As to this clone: Other DNA sequences within the sample encode an identical CDR3. The V and J genes are TRBV19 and TRBJ1-2, with 9 bases lining up with TRBD1. The V gene end was trimmed by 1 base and the J gene end by 3 bases; junction bases not matched to a gene: 0. CDR1 is LNHDA and CDR2 is SQIVND in the germline V gene (reference sequence). This CDR3 is 14 amino acids long. The CDR3 DNA is TGTGCCAGTAGTATAGGACAGGGGGACTATGGCTACACCTTC. Translated, it gives CASSIGQGDYGYTF. The complete variable domain, with remaining parts taken from reference TRBV19 and TRBJ1-2, reads DGGITQSPKYLFRKEGQNVTLSCEQNLNHDAMYWYRQDPGQGLRLIYYSQIVNDFQKGDIAEGYSVSREKKESFPLTVTSAQKNPTAFYLCASSIGQGDYGYTFGSGTRLTVV.

The chain links TRBV10-2 to TRBJ1-5; D is unclear. The V gene lost 0 bases and the J gene lost 6 bases, with 6 bases spanning the gap. The germline CDR1 and CDR2 sequences are WSHSY and SAAADI. This CDR3 region has 13 residues. The CDR3 region has the DNA TGCGCCAGCAGTGAGTCTTACGGTCAGCCCCAGCATTTT. Translation: CASSESYGQPQHF.

This sequence joins TRBV30 and TRBJ1-1, with D unclear. CDR1 is GTSNPN, CDR2 SVGIG, per germline (reference sequence). The CDR3 has 13 residues. The V end was cut by 2 bases, the J end by 6 bases, with 13 bases between. CDR3 region: CAWSPDGLSEAFF. The CDR3 DNA sequence: TGTGCCTGGAGTCCGGACGGCTTGTCTGAAGCTTTCTTT.

The chain is built from TRBV30 and TRBJ2-7, with D possibly TRBD2 on 6 matching bases. The V gene's germline CDR1 is GTSNPN and CDR2 SVGIG (reference sequence). The CDR3 consists of 11 residues. V dropped 2 bases and J dropped 9 bases, with 11 bases sitting between them. This CDR3 is CAWSYEAGQYF. CDR3 nucleotide sequence: TGTGCCTGGAGTTATGAAGCGGGGCAGTACTTC.

The chain couples TRBV5-4 to TRBJ1-2, with 8 bases matching TRBD1. J lost 6 bases, V lost 0 bases, and 4 bases had no gene match. The CDR3 runs to 14 residues. The germline V gene encodes CDR1 SGHNT and CDR2 YYREEE (reference sequence). CDR3 loop: CASSLVTGEDGYTF. CDR3 in DNA: TGTGCCAGCAGCTTGGTGACAGGGGAGGATGGCTACACCTTC.

With respect to this clone: This may arise from a read error, as a much more abundant clone is one base away. This sample also contains other DNA sequences that code for the same CDR3. V and J are TRBV11-2 and TRBJ2-7, with D uncertain. From germline, CDR1 is SGHAT and CDR2 FQNNGV. This CDR3 is 10 amino acids long. Trimming left V 6 bases short and J 2 bases short, with 2 bases between. In DNA form, the CDR3 reads TGTGCCAGCAGTACCTACGAGCAGTACTTC. Translation: CASSTYEQYF.

This chain uses TRBV9 with TRBJ2-7; maybe TRBD2 (6 bases). The CDR3 totals 13 residues. From germline, CDR1 is SGDLS and CDR2 YYNGEE. V was cut by 4 bases and J by 6 bases, with 14 bases left in between. The CDR3 nucleotides are TGTGCCAGCAGCCCAGATGTGGGGGGCGAGCAGTACTTC. Its translation: CASSPDVGGEQYF. The whole variable domain, filled in from reference TRBV9 and TRBJ2-7, reads DSGVTQTPKHLITATGQRVTLRCSPRSGDLSVYWYQQSLDQGLQFLIQYYNGEERAKGNILERFSAQQFPDLHSELNLSSLELGDSALYFCASSPDVGGEQYFGPGTRLTVT.